Listed here are 15 T cell receptor beta chains from one sample, sequenced in a study of T cell repertoires in cytomegalovirus infection (dated by TCRdb to the late 2010s). Data came from an Illumina HiSeq 1500. Clones were called with MiXCR by TCRdb after fastp trimmed the public reads at Q25, and only in-frame beta chains were retained. Duplicate CDR3 protein sequences are folded into a single record with the most common DNA and genes. The sample table contains roughly 180,000 distinct CDR3 sequences; only one count was recorded for 28% of them. Approximately 30% of the sample is held by the ten biggest clonotypes. Specimen: PBMCs. These receptors all come from a human donor in good health (CMV status not recorded). Some clones in this sample may be carry-over from other donors' samples.

This clonotype has a handful of counts. The chain carries TRBV11-2 and TRBJ1-1; no clear D. V lost 0 bases and J lost 4, with 15 bases in between. CDR3 size: 16 residues. Per germline, CDR1 SGHAT and CDR2 FQNNGV. CDR3: CASSLDVGQFSTEAFF. CDR3 nucleotide sequence: TGTGCCAGCAGCTTAGATGTCGGGCAGTTTAGCACTGAAGCTTTCTTT.

This clonotype was recorded a few times. As DNA, the CDR3 is TGTGCCAGCAGCGGAACAGGGGGCAATCAGCCCCAGCATTTT. Translated, it gives CASSGTGGNQPQHF. This chain links TRBV2 with TRBJ1-5, with 7 bases aligning to TRBD1. The J segment lost 2 bases and the V segment lost 6 bases, leaving 4 bases of the junction unmatched. The CDR3 sequence is 14 residues long. Germline V CDR1 and CDR2: SNHLY, FYNNEI.

This chain connects TRBV7-8 to TRBJ2-1, with 7 bases matching TRBD1. In germline, CDR1 is SGHVS, CDR2 FQNEAQ. After removal of 4 bases from V and 1 base from J, the junction contained 7 bases not matched to a gene. This CDR3 region has 16 residues. In DNA form, the CDR3 reads TGTGCCAGCAGCTCGAATTCAGGGGGTTCCTACAATGAGCAGTTCTTC. The encoded protein is CASSSNSGGSYNEQFF. Full variable domain (outside the CDR3, taken from reference TRBV7-8 and TRBJ2-1): GAGVSQSPRYKVAKRGQDVALRCDPISGHVSLFWYQQALGQGPEFLTYFQNEAQLDKSGLPSDRFFAERPEGSVSTLKIQRTQQEDSAVYLCASSSNSGGSYNEQFFGPGTRLTVL.

The gene calls are TRBV7-8 and TRBJ2-1; D gene ambiguous. The CDR3 loop spans 12 amino acids. Germline CDR1 SGHVS, CDR2 FQNEAQ. V was trimmed by 4 bases and J by 5 bases, leaving 6 bases between them. In nucleotides, the CDR3 is TGTGCCAGCAGCTCCTGGGACAATGAGCAGTTCTTC. Protein: CASSSWDNEQFF.

This clonotype was observed a few times. Here the CDR3 DNA reads TGTGCCAGTAGTAGTACCGGGACAGGGGTGCGAGATACGCAGTATTTT. This encodes CASSSTGTGVRDTQYF. The genes are TRBV19 and TRBJ2-3; 10 bases map to TRBD1. V dropped 4 bases and J dropped 5; count of bases not matched to a gene: 9. This CDR3 is built from 16 residues. The germline CDR1 and CDR2 sequences are LNHDA and SQIVND (reference sequence).

This clonotype was picked up a small number of times. The rearrangement links TRBV19 to TRBJ2-3, with TRBD2 matching over 7 bases. This CDR3 comprises 18 residues. J was trimmed by 2 bases and V by 6 bases; bases with no gene match: 17. Germline CDR1 is LNHDA and CDR2 is SQIVND (reference sequence). The chain's CDR3 is CASSPGGVSSGFTDTQYF. CDR3 coding DNA: TGTGCCAGTAGCCCTGGGGGTGTGTCTAGCGGCTTCACAGATACGCAGTATTTT. Variable domain in full (rest from reference TRBV19 and TRBJ2-3): DGGITQSPKYLFRKEGQNVTLSCEQNLNHDAMYWYRQDPGQGLRLIYYSQIVNDFQKGDIAEGYSVSREKKESFPLTVTSAQKNPTAFYLCASSPGGVSSGFTDTQYFGPGTRLTVL.

Only one count was recorded for this clonotype. CDR3 sequence reads: CASSVYEANVLTF. The CDR3 DNA reads as TGTGCCAGCAGCGTATATGAAGCCAACGTCCTGACTTTC. V gene TRBV9 combines with J gene TRBJ2-6; D unclear. Per germline, CDR1 SGDLS and CDR2 YYNGEE. Between the trimmed V and J ends, which lost 1 base and 7 bases, there was a span of 6 bases. This CDR3 comprises 13 residues.

This clonotype was seen a handful of times. An end of the junction does not agree with germline; a read error may underlie this. The CDR3 DNA follows: TGTGCTAGCAGTCGGGGACTAGCGGGGACCTCAGATACGCAGTATTTT. Protein product: CASSRGLAGTSDTQYF. V gene TRBV7-6 combines with J gene TRBJ2-3; 13 bases line up with TRBD2. The germline CDR1 and CDR2 sequences are SGHVS and FNYEAQ. This CDR3 has 16 residues.

This clonotype occurred a few times. This chain links TRBV4-1 with TRBJ2-3; TRBD1 agrees at 8 bases. The CDR3 sequence is 17 residues long. V lost 4 bases to trimming and J lost 0 bases; unmatched junction nucleotides: 9. Germline V gene data show CDR1 as MGHRA and CDR2 as YSYEKL. The CDR3 DNA reads TGCGCCAGCAGCCTCCGAGGGGACAGGTATAGCACAGATACGCAGTATTTT. This gives the protein CASSLRGDRYSTDTQYF.

In its sample, this clonotype was seen many times. This sequence joins TRBV29-1 and TRBJ1-1, with D possibly being TRBD1 (5 bases). Germline-derived CDR1 and CDR2 are SQVTM and ANQGSEA. The V end was cut by 7 bases, the J end by 3 bases, with 21 bases between. The CDR3 contains 15 residues. CDR3: CSGGVGPGGDTEAFF. DNA of the CDR3: TGCAGCGGCGGGGTCGGACCCGGAGGGGACACTGAAGCTTTCTTT.

The V and J genes are TRBV14 and TRBJ1-2, with a weak D call TRBD1 (5 bases). V lost 4 bases and J lost 6, with 15 bases in between. This CDR3 comprises 14 residues. The germline gives CDR1 SGHDN, CDR2 FVKESK. CDR3 sequence: CASSPREGLNGYTF. The CDR3 DNA follows: TGTGCCAGCAGCCCAAGGGAGGGGCTTAATGGCTACACCTTC. The full variable domain, with the rest looked up from reference TRBV14 and TRBJ1-2, is EAGVTQFPSHSVIEKGQTVTLRCDPISGHDNLYWYRRVMGKEIKFLLHFVKESKQDESGMPNNRFLAERTGGTYSTLKVQPAELEDSGVYFCASSPREGLNGYTFGSGTRLTVV.

The chain has TRBV6-6 and TRBJ1-2, with no clear D. The CDR3 length is 12 residues. Deletions cut 8 bases from V and 8 bases from J, with 15 bases between. Germline lookup yields CDR1 MNHNY and CDR2 SVGAGI (reference sequence). This CDR3 reads CASENSWRGYTF. CDR3 nucleotide sequence: TGTGCCAGCGAAAACTCCTGGAGAGGCTACACCTTC.

In its sample, this clonotype was seen a few times. The chain couples TRBV20-1 to TRBJ2-2; D is perhaps TRBD1 or TRBD2 (7 bases each). Germline CDR1 DFQATT, CDR2 SNEGSKA (reference sequence). CDR3 length equals 16 residues. Deletions cut 0 bases from V and 4 bases from J, with 15 bases between. Here the CDR3 reads CSARDQGGRSTGELFF. For the CDR3, the DNA is TGCAGTGCTAGAGATCAGGGGGGGCGGAGCACCGGGGAGCTGTTTTTT.

This clonotype was detected ten times or more. CDR3 in amino acids: CASSYSIGYEQYF. CDR3 bases: TGTGCCAGCAGTTACAGTATTGGCTACGAGCAGTACTTC. The rearrangement links TRBV6-2 or TRBV6-3 to TRBJ2-7; the D is unclear. The germline V gene encodes CDR1 MNHEY and CDR2 SVGEGT. The CDR3 has 13 residues. V gave up 2 bases and J gave up 3 bases, with 8 bases separating them.

This clonotype was seen more than once but under ten times. The chain is built from TRBV7-3 and TRBJ2-3; D is unresolved. CDR3 length: 11 residues. Trimming took off 8 bases at V and 6 bases at J, with 9 bases between the two ends. CDR1 is SGHTA, CDR2 FQGTGA, per germline. The CDR3 spells CASGHSDTQYF. The CDR3 region has the DNA TGTGCCAGCGGTCACTCGGATACGCAGTATTTT.